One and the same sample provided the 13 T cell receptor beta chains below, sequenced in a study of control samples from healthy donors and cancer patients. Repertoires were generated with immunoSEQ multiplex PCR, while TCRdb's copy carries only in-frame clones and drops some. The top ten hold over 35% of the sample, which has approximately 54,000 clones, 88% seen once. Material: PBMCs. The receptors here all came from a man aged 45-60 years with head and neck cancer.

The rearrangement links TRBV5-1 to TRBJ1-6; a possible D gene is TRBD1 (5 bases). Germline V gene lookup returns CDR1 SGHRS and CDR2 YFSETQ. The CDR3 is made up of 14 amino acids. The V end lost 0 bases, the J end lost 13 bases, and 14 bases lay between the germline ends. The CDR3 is CASSLGQHPGPLHF. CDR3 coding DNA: TGCGCCAGCAGCTTGGGACAGCATCCTGGGCCCCTCCACTTT.

DNA of the CDR3: TGTGCCAGCAGCTTGGACAGGGGGCGATTCACCGGGGAGCTGTTTTTT. Its translation is CASSLDRGRFTGELFF. The chain joins TRBV5-8 to TRBJ2-2; the match to TRBD1 covers 9 bases. The CDR3 sequence is 16 residues long. Germline values: CDR1 SGHTS, CDR2 YDEGEE. The ends lost 0 bases at V and 4 bases at J; junction bases unmatched: 4.

CDR3: CASSQTGAGSTEAFF. The DNA of the CDR3 is TGCGCCAGCAGCCAAACGGGGGCGGGGAGCACTGAAGCTTTCTTT. The V gene is TRBV4-1, the J gene TRBJ1-1, with a weak D call TRBD1 (6 bases). Germline V gene sequence: CDR1 MGHRA, CDR2 YSYEKL. V was cut by 2 bases and J by 4 bases, with 14 bases left in between. This CDR3 has 15 residues.

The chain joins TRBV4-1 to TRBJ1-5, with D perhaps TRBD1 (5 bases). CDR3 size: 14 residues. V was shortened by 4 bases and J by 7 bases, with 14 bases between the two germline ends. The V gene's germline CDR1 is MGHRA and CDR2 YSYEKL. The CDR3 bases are TGCGCCAGCAGCCCTCAGGGAAGGGGACAGCCCCAGCATTTT. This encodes CASSPQGRGQPQHF.

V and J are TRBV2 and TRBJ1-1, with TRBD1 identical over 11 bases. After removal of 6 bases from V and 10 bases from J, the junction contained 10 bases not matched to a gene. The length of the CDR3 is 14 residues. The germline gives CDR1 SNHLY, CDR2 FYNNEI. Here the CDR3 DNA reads TGTGCCAGCAGAGCGGGACAGGGGGTCCCTGGAGCTTTCTTT. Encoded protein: CASRAGQGVPGAFF.

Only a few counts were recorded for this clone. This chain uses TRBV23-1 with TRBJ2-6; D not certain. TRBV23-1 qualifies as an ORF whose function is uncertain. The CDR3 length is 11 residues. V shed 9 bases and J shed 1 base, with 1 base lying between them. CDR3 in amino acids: CARSGANVLTF. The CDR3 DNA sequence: TGCGCCAGGTCTGGGGCCAACGTCCTGACTTTC.

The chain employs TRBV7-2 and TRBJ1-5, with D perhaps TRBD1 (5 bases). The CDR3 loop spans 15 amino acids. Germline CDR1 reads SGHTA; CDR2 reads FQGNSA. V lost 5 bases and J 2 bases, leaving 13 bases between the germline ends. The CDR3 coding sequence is TGTGCCAGCAGCCAGAGCGGAGGGGGCAATCAGCCCCAGCATTTT. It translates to CASSQSGGGNQPQHF.

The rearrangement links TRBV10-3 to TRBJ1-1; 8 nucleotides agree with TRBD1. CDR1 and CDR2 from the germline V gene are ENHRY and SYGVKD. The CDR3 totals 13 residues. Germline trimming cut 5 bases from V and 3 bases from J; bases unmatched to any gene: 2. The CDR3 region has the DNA TGTGCCATCAGTTCGACAGGGGACACTGAAGCTTTCTTT. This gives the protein CAISSTGDTEAFF.

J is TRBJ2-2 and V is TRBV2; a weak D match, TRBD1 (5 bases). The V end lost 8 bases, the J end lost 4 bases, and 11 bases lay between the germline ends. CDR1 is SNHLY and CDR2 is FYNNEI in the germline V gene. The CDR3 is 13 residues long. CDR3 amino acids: CASGVGATGELFF. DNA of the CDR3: TGTGCCAGCGGGGTAGGGGCCACCGGGGAGCTGTTTTTT.

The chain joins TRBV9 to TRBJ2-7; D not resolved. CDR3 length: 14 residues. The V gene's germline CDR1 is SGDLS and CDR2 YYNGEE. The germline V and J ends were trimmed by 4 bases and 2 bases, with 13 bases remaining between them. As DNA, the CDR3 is TGTGCCAGCAGCTCACGCCTTGAAACCTACGAGCAGTACTTC. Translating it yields CASSSRLETYEQYF.

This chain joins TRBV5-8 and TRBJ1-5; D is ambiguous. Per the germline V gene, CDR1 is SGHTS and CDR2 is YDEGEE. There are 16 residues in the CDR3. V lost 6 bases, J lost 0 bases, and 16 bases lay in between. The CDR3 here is CASNDPTDYSNQPQHF. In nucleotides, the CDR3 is TGTGCCAGCAACGACCCGACGGATTATAGCAATCAGCCCCAGCATTTT. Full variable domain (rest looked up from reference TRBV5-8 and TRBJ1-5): EAGVTQSPTHLIKTRGQQATLRCSPISGHTSVYWYQQALGLGLQFLLWYDEGEERNRGNFPPRFSGRQFPNYSSELNVNALELEDSALYLCASNDPTDYSNQPQHFGDGTRLSIL.

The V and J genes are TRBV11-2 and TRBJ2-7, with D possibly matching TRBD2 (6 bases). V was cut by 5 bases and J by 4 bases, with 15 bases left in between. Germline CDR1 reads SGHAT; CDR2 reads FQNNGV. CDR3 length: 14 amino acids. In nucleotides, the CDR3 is TGTGCCAGCAGCCCCTACATCGGGGGATACGAGCAGTACTTC. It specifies CASSPYIGGYEQYF. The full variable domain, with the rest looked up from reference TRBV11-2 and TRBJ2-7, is EAGVAQSPRYKIIEKRQSVAFWCNPISGHATLYWYQQILGQGPKLLIQFQNNGVVDDSQLPKDRFSAERLKGVDSTLKIQPAKLEDSAVYLCASSPYIGGYEQYFGPGTRLTVT.

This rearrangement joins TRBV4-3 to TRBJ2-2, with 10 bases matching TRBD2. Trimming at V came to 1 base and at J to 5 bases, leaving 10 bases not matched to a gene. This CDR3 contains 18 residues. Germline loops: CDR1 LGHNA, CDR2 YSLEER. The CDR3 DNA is TGCGCCAGCAGCCAAGCCCTTGTAGAAGCGGGGGGGACCGGGGAGCTGTTTTTT. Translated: CASSQALVEAGGTGELFF.